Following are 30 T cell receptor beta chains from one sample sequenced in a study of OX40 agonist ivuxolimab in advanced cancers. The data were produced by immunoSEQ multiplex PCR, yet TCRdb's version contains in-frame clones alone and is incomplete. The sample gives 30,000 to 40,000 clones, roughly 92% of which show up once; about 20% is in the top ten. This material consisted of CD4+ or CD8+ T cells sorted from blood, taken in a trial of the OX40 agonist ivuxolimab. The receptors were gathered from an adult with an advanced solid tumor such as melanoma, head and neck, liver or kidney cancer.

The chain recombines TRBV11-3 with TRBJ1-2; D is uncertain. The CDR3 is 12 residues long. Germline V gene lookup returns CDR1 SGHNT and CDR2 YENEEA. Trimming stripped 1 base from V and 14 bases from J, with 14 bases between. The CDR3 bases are TGTGCCAGCAGCTTAGGAGTTCCAGGCGGGACCTTC. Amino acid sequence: CASSLGVPGGTF.

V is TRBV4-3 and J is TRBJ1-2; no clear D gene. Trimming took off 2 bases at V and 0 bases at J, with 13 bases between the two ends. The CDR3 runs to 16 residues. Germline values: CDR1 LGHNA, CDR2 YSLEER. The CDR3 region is CASSQYGIASNYGYTF. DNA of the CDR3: TGCGCCAGCAGCCAATACGGGATCGCTTCTAACTATGGCTACACCTTC.

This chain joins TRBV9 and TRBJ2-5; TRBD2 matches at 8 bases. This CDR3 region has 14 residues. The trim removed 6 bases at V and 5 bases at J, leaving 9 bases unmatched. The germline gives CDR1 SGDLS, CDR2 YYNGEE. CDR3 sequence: CASKKREYDETQYF. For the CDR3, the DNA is TGTGCCAGCAAAAAGCGGGAGTATGACGAGACCCAGTACTTC.

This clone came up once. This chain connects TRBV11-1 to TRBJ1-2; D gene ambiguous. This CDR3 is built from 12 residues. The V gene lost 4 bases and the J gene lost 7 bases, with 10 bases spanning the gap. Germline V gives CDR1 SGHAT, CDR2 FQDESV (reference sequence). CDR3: CASSSPSAGYTF. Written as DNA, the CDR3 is TGTGCCAGCAGCTCGCCCTCAGCTGGCTACACCTTC. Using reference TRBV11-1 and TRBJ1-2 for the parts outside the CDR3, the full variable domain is EAEVAQSPRYKITEKSQAVAFWCDPISGHATLYWYRQILGQGPELLVQFQDESVVDDSQLPKDRFSAERLKGVDSTLKIQPAELGDSAMYLCASSSPSAGYTFGSGTRLTVV.

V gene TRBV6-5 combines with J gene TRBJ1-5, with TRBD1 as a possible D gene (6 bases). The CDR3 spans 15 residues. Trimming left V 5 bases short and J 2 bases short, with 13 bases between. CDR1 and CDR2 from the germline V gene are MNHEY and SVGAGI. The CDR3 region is CASSTDRLGNQPQHF. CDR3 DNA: TGTGCCAGCAGTACTGACAGGCTGGGCAATCAGCCCCAGCATTTT.

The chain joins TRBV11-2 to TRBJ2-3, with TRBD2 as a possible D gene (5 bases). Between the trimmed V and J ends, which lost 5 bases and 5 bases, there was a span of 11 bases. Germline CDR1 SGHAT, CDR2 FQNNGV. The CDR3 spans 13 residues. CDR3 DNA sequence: TGTGCCAGCAGCACCCCGGCGGGAGATACGCAGTATTTT. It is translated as CASSTPAGDTQYF.

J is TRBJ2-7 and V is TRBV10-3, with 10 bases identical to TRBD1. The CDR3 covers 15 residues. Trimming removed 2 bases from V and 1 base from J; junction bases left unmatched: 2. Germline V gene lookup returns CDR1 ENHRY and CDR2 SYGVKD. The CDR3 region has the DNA TGTGCCATCAGTGAGGAGGGACAGGGGTCCTACGAGCAGTACTTC. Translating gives CAISEEGQGSYEQYF.

The CDR3 is CASSLSSFVDTQYF. CDR3 in DNA: TGTGCCAGTAGTCTCTCTAGTTTCGTAGATACGCAGTATTTT. The chain carries TRBV19 and TRBJ2-3; D uncertain. The CDR3 length is 14 residues. The V end lost 5 bases, the J end lost 5 bases, and 14 bases lay between the germline ends. Germline CDR1 reads LNHDA; CDR2 reads SQIVND (reference sequence).

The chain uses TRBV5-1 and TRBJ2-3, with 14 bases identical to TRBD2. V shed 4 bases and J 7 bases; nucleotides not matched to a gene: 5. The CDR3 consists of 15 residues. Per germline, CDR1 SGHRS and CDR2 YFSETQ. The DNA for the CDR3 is TGCGCCAGCAGCCCGGGACTAGCGGGAGTGAATACGCAGTATTTT. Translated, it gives CASSPGLAGVNTQYF.

The CDR3 here is CASSSRGLGYEQYF. CDR3 DNA: TGTGCCAGCAGTTCCCGGGGACTTGGCTACGAGCAGTACTTC. The chain links TRBV28 to TRBJ2-7; D is perhaps TRBD2 (6 bases). The V end was cut by 4 bases, the J end by 3 bases, with 13 bases between. This CDR3 region has 14 residues. CDR1 MDHEN and CDR2 SYDVKM come from the germline V gene.

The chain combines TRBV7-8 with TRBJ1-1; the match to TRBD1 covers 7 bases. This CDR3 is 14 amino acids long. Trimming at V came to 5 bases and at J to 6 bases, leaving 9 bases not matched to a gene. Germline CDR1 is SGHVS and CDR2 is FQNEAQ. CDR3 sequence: CASSLKAGGAEAFF. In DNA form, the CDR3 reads TGTGCCAGCAGCCTTAAAGCAGGGGGGGCTGAAGCTTTCTTT.

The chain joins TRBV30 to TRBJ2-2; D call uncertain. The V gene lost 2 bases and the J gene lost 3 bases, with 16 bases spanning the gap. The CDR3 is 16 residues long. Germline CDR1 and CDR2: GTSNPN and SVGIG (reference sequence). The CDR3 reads CAWSLLYFGHTGELFF. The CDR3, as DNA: TGTGCCTGGAGTCTACTTTACTTCGGCCACACCGGGGAGCTGTTTTTT.

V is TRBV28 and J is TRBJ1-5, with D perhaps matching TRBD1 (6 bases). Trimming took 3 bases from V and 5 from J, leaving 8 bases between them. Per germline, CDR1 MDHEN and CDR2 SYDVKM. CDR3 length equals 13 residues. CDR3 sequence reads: CASSFRGDQPQHF. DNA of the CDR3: TGTGCCAGCAGTTTTAGGGGGGATCAGCCCCAGCATTTT.

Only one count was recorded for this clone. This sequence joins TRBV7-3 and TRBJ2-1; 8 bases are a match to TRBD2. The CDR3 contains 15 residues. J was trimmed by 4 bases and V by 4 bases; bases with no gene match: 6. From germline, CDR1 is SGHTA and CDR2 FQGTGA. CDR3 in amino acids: CASSSVAGPYNEQFF. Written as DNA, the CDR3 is TGTGCCAGCAGCTCTGTAGCGGGACCTTACAATGAGCAGTTCTTC.

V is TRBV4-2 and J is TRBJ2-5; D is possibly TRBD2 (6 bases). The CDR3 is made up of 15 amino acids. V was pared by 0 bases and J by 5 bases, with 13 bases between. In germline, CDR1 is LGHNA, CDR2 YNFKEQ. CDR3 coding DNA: TGTGCCAGCAGCCAAGAATGGACACGGGGGGAGACCCAGTACTTC. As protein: CASSQEWTRGETQYF.

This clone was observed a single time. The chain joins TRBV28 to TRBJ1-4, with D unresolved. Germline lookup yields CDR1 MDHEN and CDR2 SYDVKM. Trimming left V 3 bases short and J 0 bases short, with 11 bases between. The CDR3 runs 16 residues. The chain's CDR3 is CASSFLAYSTNEKLFF. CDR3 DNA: TGTGCCAGCAGTTTCCTGGCCTATTCAACTAATGAAAAACTGTTTTTT.

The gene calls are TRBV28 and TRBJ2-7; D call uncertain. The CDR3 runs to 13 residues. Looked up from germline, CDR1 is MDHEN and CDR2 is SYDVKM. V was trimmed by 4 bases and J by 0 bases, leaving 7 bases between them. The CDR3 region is CASSWSDSYEQYF. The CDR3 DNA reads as TGTGCCAGCAGTTGGTCGGACTCCTACGAGCAGTACTTC.

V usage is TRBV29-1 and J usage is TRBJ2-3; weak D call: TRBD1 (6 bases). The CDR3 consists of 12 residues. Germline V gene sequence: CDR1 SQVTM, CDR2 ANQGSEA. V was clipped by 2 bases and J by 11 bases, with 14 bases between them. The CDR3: CSVESGASKQYF. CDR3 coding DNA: TGCAGCGTTGAATCAGGGGCGTCTAAGCAGTATTTT.

CDR3 sequence reads: CASRGQGNTEAFF. In DNA form, the CDR3 reads TGTGCCAGTAGGGGACAGGGAAACACTGAAGCTTTCTTT. The gene calls are TRBV19 and TRBJ1-1; TRBD1 agrees at 9 bases. V shed 6 bases and J 2 bases; nucleotides not matched to a gene: 1. The CDR3 contains 13 residues. Germline values: CDR1 LNHDA, CDR2 SQIVND (reference sequence).

Here the CDR3 reads CASSYAPPYNEQFF. DNA of the CDR3: TGTGCCAGCAGTTATGCGCCACCCTACAATGAGCAGTTCTTC. The chain couples TRBV6-5 to TRBJ2-1; D unresolved. The CDR3 runs 14 residues. Between the trimmed V and J ends, which lost 3 bases and 2 bases, there was a span of 8 bases. Germline-derived CDR1 and CDR2 are MNHEY and SVGAGI.

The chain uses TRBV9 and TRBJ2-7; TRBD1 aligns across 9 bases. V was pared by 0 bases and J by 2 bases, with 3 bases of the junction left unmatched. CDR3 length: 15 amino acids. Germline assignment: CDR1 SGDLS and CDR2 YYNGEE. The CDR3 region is CASSVGQGGPYEQYF. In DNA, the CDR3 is TGTGCCAGCAGCGTAGGACAGGGGGGACCCTACGAGCAGTACTTC.

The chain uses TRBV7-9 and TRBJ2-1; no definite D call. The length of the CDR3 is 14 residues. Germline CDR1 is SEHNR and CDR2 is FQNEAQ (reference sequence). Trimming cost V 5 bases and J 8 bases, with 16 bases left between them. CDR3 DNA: TGTGCCAGCAGCCCACGAGACGCGTCGGATGAGCAGTTCTTC. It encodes CASSPRDASDEQFF.

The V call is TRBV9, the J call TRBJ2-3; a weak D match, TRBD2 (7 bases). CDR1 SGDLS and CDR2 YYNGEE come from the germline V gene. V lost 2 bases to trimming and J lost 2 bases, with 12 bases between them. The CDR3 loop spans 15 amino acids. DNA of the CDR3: TGTGCCAGCAGCGTGGCGGGGGCCGACACAGATACGCAGTATTTT. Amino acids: CASSVAGADTDTQYF.

Written as DNA, the CDR3 is TGTGCCAGCAGCCCAGGACTAGAGGATTACAATGAGCAGTTCTTC. Residues: CASSPGLEDYNEQFF. The rearrangement joins TRBV7-8 to TRBJ2-1; 7 positions agree with TRBD2. Looked up from germline, CDR1 is SGHVS and CDR2 is FQNEAQ. V shed 5 bases and J 4 bases; nucleotides not matched to a gene: 8. This CDR3 comprises 15 residues.

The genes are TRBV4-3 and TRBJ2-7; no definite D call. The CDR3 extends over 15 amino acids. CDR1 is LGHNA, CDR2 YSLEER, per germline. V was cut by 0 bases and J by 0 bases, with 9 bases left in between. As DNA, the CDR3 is TGCGCCAGCAGCCAAGAAAGAGACAACTCCTACGAGCAGTACTTC. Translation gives CASSQERDNSYEQYF.

CDR3 DNA: TGTGCCAGCACTGAGACAGAGGTCTACGAGCAGTACTTC. Encoded protein: CASTETEVYEQYF. V and J are TRBV2 and TRBJ2-7; TRBD1 is a possible D gene (5 bases). This CDR3 region has 13 residues. CDR1 and CDR2 from the germline V gene are SNHLY and FYNNEI. V dropped 7 bases and J dropped 3 bases, with 13 bases sitting between them.

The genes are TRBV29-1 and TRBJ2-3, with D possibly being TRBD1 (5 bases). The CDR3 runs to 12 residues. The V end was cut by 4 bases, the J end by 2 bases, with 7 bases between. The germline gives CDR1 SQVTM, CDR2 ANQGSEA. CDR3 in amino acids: CSVATDTDTQYF. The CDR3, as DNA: TGCAGCGTTGCGACAGACACAGATACGCAGTATTTT.

CDR3: CASSYLGGVMNEQFF. The CDR3 coding sequence is TGTGCCAGTAGTTATTTGGGGGGAGTTATGAATGAGCAGTTCTTC. The chain recombines TRBV19 with TRBJ2-1; tentatively, D is TRBD2 (6 bases). Germline V gives CDR1 LNHDA, CDR2 SQIVND (reference sequence). This CDR3 contains 15 residues. V was cut by 5 bases and J by 7 bases, with 18 bases left in between.

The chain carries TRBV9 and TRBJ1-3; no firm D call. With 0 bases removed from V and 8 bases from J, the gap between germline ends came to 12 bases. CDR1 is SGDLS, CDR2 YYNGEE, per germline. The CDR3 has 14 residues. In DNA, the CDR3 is TGTGCCAGCAGCGTAGGAAGCAGAGTCGACACCATATATTTT. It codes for CASSVGSRVDTIYF.

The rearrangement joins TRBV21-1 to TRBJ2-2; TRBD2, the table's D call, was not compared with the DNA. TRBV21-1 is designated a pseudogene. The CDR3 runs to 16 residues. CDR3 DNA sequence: TGTGCCAGCAGCTCAGAAGCCGCGGGTCTCGCCGGGGAGCTGTTTTTT. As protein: CASSSEAAGLAGELFF.